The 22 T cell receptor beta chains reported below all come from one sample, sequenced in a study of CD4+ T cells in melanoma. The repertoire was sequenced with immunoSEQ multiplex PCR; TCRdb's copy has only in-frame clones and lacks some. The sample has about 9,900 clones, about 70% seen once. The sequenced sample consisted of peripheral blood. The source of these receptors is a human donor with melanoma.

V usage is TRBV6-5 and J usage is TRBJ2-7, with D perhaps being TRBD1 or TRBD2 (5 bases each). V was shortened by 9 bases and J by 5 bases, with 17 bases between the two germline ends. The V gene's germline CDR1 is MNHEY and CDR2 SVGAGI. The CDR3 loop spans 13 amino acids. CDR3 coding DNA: TGTGCCAGTAGACCTACGGGGCTCAACGAGCAGTACTTC. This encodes CASRPTGLNEQYF.

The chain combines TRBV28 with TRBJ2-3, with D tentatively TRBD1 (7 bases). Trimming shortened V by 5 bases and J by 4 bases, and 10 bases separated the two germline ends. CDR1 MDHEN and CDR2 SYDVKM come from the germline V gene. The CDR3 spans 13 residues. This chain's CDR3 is CASSGGTADTQYF. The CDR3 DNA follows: TGTGCCAGCAGTGGGGGGACAGCAGATACGCAGTATTTT. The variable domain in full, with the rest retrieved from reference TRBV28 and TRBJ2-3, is DVKVTQSSRYLVKRTGEKVFLECVQDMDHENMFWYRQDPGLGLRLIYFSYDVKMKEKGDIPEGYSVSREKKERFSLILESASTNQTSMYLCASSGGTADTQYFGPGTRLTVL.

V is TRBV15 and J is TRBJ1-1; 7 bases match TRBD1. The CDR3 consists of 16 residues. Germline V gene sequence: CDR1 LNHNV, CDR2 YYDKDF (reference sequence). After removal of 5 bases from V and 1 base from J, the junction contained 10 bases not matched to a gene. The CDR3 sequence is CATSGPLNRGNTEAFF. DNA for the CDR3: TGTGCCACCAGCGGCCCGTTAAACAGGGGGAACACTGAAGCTTTCTTT.

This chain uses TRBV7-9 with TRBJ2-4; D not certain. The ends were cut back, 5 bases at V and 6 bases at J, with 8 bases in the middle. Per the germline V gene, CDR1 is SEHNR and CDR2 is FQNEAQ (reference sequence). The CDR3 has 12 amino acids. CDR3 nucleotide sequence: TGTGCCAGCAGCCTTCAGGCAAACATTCAGTACTTC. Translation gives CASSLQANIQYF.

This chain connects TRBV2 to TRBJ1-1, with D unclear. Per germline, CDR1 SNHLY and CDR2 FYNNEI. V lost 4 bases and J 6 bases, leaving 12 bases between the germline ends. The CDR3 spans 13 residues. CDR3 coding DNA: TGTGCCAGCAGTGCAGGTCTTGGCGCTGAAGCTTTCTTT. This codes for CASSAGLGAEAFF.

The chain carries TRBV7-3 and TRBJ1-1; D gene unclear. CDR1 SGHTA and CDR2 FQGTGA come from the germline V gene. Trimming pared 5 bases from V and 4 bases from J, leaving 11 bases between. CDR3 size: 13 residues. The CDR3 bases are TGTGCCAGCAGCCCCTTCGGGTCCACTGAAGCTTTCTTT. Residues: CASSPFGSTEAFF.

CDR3 DNA: TGCGCCAGCAGCCCCAAACCCCTTGCAACAGGGGACTATGGCTACACCTTC. It is translated as CASSPKPLATGDYGYTF. This chain links TRBV5-1 with TRBJ1-2; TRBD1 aligns across 7 bases. V was clipped by 4 bases and J by 3 bases; unmatched bases: 15. Germline loops: CDR1 SGHRS, CDR2 YFSETQ. The CDR3 runs to 17 residues.

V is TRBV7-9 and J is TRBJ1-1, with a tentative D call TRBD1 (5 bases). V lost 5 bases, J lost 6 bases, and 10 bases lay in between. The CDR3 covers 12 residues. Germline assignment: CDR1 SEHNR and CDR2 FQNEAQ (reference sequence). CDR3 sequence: CASSPGSPEAFF. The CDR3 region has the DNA TGTGCCAGCAGCCCAGGGAGCCCTGAAGCTTTCTTT.

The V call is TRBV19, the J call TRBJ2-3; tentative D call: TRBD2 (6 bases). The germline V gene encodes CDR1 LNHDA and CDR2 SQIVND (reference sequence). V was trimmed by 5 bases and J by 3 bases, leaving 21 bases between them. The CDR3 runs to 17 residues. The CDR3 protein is CASSAPGLSYGTDTQYF. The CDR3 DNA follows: TGTGCCAGTAGTGCCCCGGGACTCAGCTATGGAACAGATACGCAGTATTTT.

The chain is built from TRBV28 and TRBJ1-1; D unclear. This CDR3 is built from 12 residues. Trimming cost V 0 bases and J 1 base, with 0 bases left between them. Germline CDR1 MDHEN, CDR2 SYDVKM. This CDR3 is CASSLWNTEAFF. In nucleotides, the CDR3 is TGTGCCAGCAGTTTATGGAACACTGAAGCTTTCTTT.

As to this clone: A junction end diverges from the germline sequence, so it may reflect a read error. The chain's CDR3 is CASKTGKNTEAFF. In DNA, the CDR3 is TGCGCCAGCAAAACAGGGAAGAACACTGAAGCTTTCTTT. This chain connects TRBV7-9 to TRBJ1-1, with a possible D match to TRBD1 (6 bases). The CDR3 contains 13 residues. CDR1 SEHNR and CDR2 FQNEAQ come from the germline V gene (reference sequence).

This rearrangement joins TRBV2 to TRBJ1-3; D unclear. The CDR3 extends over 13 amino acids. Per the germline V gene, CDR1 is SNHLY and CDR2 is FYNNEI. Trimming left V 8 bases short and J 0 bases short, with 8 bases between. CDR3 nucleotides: TGTGCCAGCGGGCGTAACTCTGGAAACACCATATATTTT. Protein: CASGRNSGNTIYF.

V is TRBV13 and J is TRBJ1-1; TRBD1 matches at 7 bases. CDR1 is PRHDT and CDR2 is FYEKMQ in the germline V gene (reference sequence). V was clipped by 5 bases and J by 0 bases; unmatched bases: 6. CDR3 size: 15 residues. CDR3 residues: CASSPRGYMNTEAFF. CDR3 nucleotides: TGTGCCAGCAGCCCCAGGGGGTACATGAACACTGAAGCTTTCTTT.

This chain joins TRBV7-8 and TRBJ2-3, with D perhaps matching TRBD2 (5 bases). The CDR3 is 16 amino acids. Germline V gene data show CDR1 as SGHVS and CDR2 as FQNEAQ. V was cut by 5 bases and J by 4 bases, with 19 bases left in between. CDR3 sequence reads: CASSKDGVLSADTQYF. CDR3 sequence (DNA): TGTGCCAGCAGCAAAGACGGGGTGTTGTCCGCAGATACGCAGTATTTT.

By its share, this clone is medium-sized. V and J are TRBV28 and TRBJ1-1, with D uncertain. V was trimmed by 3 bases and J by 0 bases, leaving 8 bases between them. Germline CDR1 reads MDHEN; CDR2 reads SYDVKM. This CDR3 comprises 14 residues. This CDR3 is CASSFIRMNTEAFF. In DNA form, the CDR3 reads TGTGCCAGCAGTTTCATCCGGATGAACACTGAAGCTTTCTTT.

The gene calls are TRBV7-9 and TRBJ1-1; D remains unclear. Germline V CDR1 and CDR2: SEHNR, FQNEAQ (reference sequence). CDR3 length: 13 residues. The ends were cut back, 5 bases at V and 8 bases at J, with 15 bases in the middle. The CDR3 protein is CASSPPAAGEAFF. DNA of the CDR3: TGTGCCAGCAGCCCGCCGGCCGCAGGAGAAGCTTTCTTT.

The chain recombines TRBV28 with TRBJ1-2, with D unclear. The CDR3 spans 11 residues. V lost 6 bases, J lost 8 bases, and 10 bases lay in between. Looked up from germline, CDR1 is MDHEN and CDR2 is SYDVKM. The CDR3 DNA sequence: TGTGCCAGCAGCTCCGAAGGAGGCTACACCTTC. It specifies CASSSEGGYTF.

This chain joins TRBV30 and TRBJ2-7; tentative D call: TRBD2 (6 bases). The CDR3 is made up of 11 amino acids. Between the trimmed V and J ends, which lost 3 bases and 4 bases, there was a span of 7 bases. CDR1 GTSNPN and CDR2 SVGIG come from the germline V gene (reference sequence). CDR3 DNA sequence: TGTGCCTGGAGGGGGGGTTACGAGCAGTACTTC. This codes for CAWRGGYEQYF. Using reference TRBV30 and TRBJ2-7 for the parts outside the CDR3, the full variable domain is SQTIHQWPATLVQPVGSPLSLECTVEGTSNPNLYWYRQAAGRGLQLLFYSVGIGQISSEVPQNLSASRPQDRQFILSSKKLLLSDSGFYLCAWRGGYEQYFGPGTRLTVT.

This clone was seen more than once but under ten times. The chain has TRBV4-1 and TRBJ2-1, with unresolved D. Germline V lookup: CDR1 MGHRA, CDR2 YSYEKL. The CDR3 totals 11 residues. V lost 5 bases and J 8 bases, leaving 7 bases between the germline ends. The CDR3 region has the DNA TGCGCCAGCAGCGACGGAGATGAGCAGTTCTTC. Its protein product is CASSDGDEQFF.

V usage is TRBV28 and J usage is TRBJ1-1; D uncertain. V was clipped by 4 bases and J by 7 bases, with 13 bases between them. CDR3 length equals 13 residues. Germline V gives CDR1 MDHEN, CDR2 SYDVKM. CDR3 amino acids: CASSSSGTIEAFF. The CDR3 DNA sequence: TGTGCCAGCAGTTCATCAGGAACAATTGAAGCTTTCTTT.

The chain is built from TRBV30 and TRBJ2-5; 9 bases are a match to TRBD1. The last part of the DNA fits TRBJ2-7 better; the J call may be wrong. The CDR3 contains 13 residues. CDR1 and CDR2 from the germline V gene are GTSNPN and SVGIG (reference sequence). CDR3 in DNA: TGTGCCTGGACCGGACAGGGGCGATACGAGCAGTACTTC. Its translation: CAWTGQGRYEQYF.

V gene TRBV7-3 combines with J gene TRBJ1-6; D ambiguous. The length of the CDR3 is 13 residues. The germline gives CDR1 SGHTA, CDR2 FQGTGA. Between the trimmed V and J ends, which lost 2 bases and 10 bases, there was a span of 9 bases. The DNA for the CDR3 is TGTGCCAGCAGCTTAGACCAGAGATCACCCCTCCACTTT. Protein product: CASSLDQRSPLHF.